This TCR beta chain was sequenced during a study of T cell clonotyping in hematopoietic cell transplantation (dated by TCRdb to the early 2020s). Broadly, across the study: Pretransplant samples from recipients were collected after cytoreduction. A total of around 140 blood samples were collected in the study from 35 to 45 consecutive transplant recipients and their related donors. Recruitment of patients ran from September 2015 to early 2017, and follow-up continued until late 2020 or until death. The study at large found these results: Just a small fraction of recipient repertoires overlapped with donor repertoires, and more than 97% appeared de novo at the given depth. The sample size was limited, and CD4 and CD8 repertoire contributions could not be separated because cells were not sorted. After transplant, TCR diversity in recipients dropped, and pathologically expanded clonotypes increased progressively from day 30 to day 180. Broader TCR repertoire diversity after transplant was predicted by Inverse Simpson Index values from donors and from recipients before transplant.

CDR1 and CDR2 are drawn from the germline V gene (reference sequence): GTSNPN, SVGIG. V is shortened by 2 bases, J by 6 bases, and the region joining them spans 9 bases. Spanning cysteine to phenylalanine, the CDR3 consists of 12 amino acids. Only the CDR3 region is kept as DNA, spanning 36 bases read in frame from base 1. Of note for this clone: Its antigen is currently not known. Base qualities are not recorded, but no much larger clone differs from it by a single base.

The time point label of this sample denotes: recipient sample about 28 days before transplant, after cytoreduction. Recipient blood was collected about 28 days before transplant and at days 30, 100 and 180 after transplant. Nuclei Lysis Solution was used to extract genomic DNA from fresh or cryopreserved unfractionated peripheral blood mononuclear cells. The immunoSEQ assay, a bias-controlled multiplex PCR with V- and J-specific primers, was used to amplify TCR beta CDR3 regions from genomic DNA. In a second PCR step, the CDR3 amplicons were tagged with a proprietary barcode plus Illumina adapter sequences. An Illumina MiSeq instrument was used to sequence the CDR3 libraries. The published analysis was carried out like this. Export and quality control were handled in immunoSEQ Analyzer 3.0, while downstream analyses relied on R Bioconductor and Immunarch. Only productive rearrangements in the normalized downsampled data set were used to calculate repertoire metrics. Pathologically expanded clonotypes were defined as those larger than 5 templates in the normalized cohort. Repertoire diversity was measured with the Inverse Simpson Index. CMV-specificity analyses were carried out on the non-normalized data set to capture all clonotypes. TCRdb provides this immuneACCESS table in a form limited to in-frame rearrangements. Some clones are lacking; in checked studies, under half of them reflect an unresolved V gene, and why the rest are absent is not known. The V and J calls and clone size were taken over from that table, and D and trimming were inferred from the DNA. For this sample there are 4,000 to 5,500 clones; under 35% appear just once. Of the sample, around a sixth is held by the ten largest clones.

This receptor chain uses TRBV30 and TRBJ2-3; no D gene can be assigned with confidence. The specimen comprised peripheral blood mononuclear cells, sampled before stem cell transplant. The TCR was taken from a man aged 45 to 65 with myelofibrosis. Some clones in this sample may be carry-over from other donors' samples. The nucleotide sequence reads as follows: TGTGCCTGGAGTCCCGATCTTGATACGCAGTATTTT. Its protein is CAWSPDLDTQYF.